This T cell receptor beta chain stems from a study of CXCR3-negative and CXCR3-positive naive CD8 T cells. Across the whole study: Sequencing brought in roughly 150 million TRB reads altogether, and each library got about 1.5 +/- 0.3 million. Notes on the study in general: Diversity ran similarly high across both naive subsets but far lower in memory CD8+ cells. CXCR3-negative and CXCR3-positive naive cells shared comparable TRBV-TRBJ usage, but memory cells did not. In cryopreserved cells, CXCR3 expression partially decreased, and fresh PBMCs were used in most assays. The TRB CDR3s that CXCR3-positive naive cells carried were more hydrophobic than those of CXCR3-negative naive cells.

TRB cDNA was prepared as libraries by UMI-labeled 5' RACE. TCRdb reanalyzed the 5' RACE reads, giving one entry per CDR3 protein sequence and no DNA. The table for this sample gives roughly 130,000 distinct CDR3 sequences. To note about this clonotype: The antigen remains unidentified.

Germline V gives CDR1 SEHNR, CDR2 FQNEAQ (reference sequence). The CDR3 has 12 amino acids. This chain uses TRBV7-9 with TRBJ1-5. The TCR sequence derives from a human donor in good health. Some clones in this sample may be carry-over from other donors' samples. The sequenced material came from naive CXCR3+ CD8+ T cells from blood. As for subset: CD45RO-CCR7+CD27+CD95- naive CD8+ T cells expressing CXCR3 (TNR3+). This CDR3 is CASSLEYQPQHF. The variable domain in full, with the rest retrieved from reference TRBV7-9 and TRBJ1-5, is DTGVSQNPRHKITKRGQNVTFRCDPISEHNRLYWYRQTLGQGPEFLTYFQNEAQLEKSRLLSDRFSAERPKGSFSTLEIQRTEQGDSAMYLCASSLEYQPQHFGDGTRLSIL.